The 24 T cell receptor beta chains listed next were all sequenced from one sample in a study of T-cell memory formation after mild COVID-19. TCRdb independently ran MiXCR on the 5' RACE reads; one entry per CDR3 protein. The sample has roughly 70,000 distinct CDR3 sequences; around 15% are singletons. Sequenced input: PBMCs or a T cell subset sorted from them (not recorded which). These receptors came from an adult woman who had mild COVID-19 (a few samples of this study predate the infection). Cell type and time point are not known.

This clonotype was counted a few times. The chain combines TRBV3-1 with TRBJ2-3; 8 bases are shared with TRBD1. Germline CDR1 is LGHDT and CDR2 is YNNKEL (reference sequence). The length of the CDR3 is 15 residues. Unmatched junction bases numbered 4, after V lost 1 base and J lost 4 bases. This CDR3 reads CASSQGRGLADTQYF. CDR3 nucleotides: TGTGCCAGCAGCCAAGGCAGGGGGCTTGCAGATACGCAGTATTTT.

The chain joins TRBV7-8 to TRBJ2-7; 7 bases match TRBD2. Trimming at V came to 1 base and at J to 1 base, leaving 4 bases not matched to a gene. Germline CDR1 reads SGHVS; CDR2 reads FQNEAQ. This CDR3 has 15 amino acids. CDR3 in amino acids: CASSLGASGSYEQYF. The CDR3 bases are TGTGCCAGCAGCTTAGGGGCTAGCGGATCCTACGAGCAGTACTTC. Supplemented by reference TRBV7-8 and TRBJ2-7, the full variable domain reads GAGVSQSPRYKVAKRGQDVALRCDPISGHVSLFWYQQALGQGPEFLTYFQNEAQLDKSGLPSDRFFAERPEGSVSTLKIQRTQQEDSAVYLCASSLGASGSYEQYFGPGTRLTVT.

This chain joins TRBV4-1 and TRBJ1-1, with a possible D match to TRBD1 (5 bases). The V gene lost 4 bases and the J gene lost 4 bases, with 16 bases spanning the gap. The CDR3 is 15 amino acids. Looked up from germline, CDR1 is MGHRA and CDR2 is YSYEKL. The CDR3, as DNA: TGCGCCAGCAGCCCAGGGTTATCGGTTCGCACTGAAGCTTTCTTT. Translating gives CASSPGLSVRTEAFF.

The V and J genes are TRBV12-3 or TRBV12-4 and TRBJ2-3, with 8 bases matching TRBD2. The CDR3 is 16 amino acids. J gave up 2 bases and V 6 bases, and 10 bases lay outside the gene matches. The CDR3 region has the DNA TGTGCCAGCAGCCCGGGAGGGGAGAGGGACACAGATACGCAGTATTTT. Translation: CASSPGGERDTDTQYF.

The gene calls are TRBV25-1 and TRBJ2-1, with D tentatively TRBD2 (6 bases). Germline CDR1 reads MGHDK; CDR2 reads SYGVNS. The CDR3 has 12 amino acids. Trimming stripped 7 bases from V and 6 bases from J, with 10 bases between. CDR3 protein: CASNGGLNEQFF. The CDR3 region has the DNA TGTGCCAGCAATGGGGGACTCAATGAGCAGTTCTTC.

This clonotype was found a few times. The rearrangement joins TRBV6-1 to TRBJ2-1, with D maybe TRBD1 (6 bases). V lost 7 bases and J lost 0, with 13 bases in between. CDR3 length: 15 residues. Germline values: CDR1 MNHNS, CDR2 SASEGT. The CDR3 reads CASIPRGISYNEQFF. The CDR3 DNA is TGTGCCAGCATCCCGAGGGGGATCTCCTACAATGAGCAGTTCTTC.

In its sample, this clonotype was seen a few times. This chain links TRBV7-9 with TRBJ2-7; D unresolved. This CDR3 comprises 12 residues. Per the germline V gene, CDR1 is SEHNR and CDR2 is FQNEAQ (reference sequence). Trimming took off 4 bases at V and 2 bases at J, with 6 bases between the two ends. The CDR3 DNA reads as TGTGCCAGCAGCTCCTGGACCTACGAGCAGTACTTC. Encoded protein: CASSSWTYEQYF.

The sample holds a few counts of this clonotype. The chain employs TRBV27 and TRBJ2-1; TRBD2 matches at 10 bases. The germline CDR1 and CDR2 sequences are MNHEY and SMNVEV (reference sequence). With 6 bases clipped from V and 9 bases from J, the junction kept 11 bases outside the gene matches. This CDR3 has 15 amino acids. The CDR3 region is CASSLPSGSLGEQFF. CDR3 sequence (DNA): TGTGCCAGCAGCTTACCTAGCGGGAGCTTAGGTGAGCAGTTCTTC.

A remark on this clonotype: At one end the junction does not follow the germline gene, possibly because of a read error. The chain uses TRBV7-7 and TRBJ1-3; TRBD1 aligns across 12 bases. The CDR3 is 16 amino acids. Germline CDR1 is SSHAT and CDR2 is FNYEAQ (reference sequence). The CDR3 nucleotides are TGTGCTAGCAGCCCCGGCGGGACAGGGGGCCGGGACACCATATATTTT. It is translated as CASSPGGTGGRDTIYF.

There are a few counts of this clonotype. The J gene is TRBJ2-5, the V gene TRBV7-9, with D possibly being TRBD1 (6 bases). Germline CDR1 is SEHNR and CDR2 is FQNEAQ (reference sequence). The V end lost 1 base, the J end lost 4 bases, and 13 bases lay between the germline ends. The CDR3 loop spans 15 amino acids. The CDR3 loop reads CASSLVGQSTETQYF. CDR3 sequence (DNA): TGTGCCAGCAGCTTAGTTGGACAGTCGACAGAGACCCAGTACTTC.

The chain employs TRBV9 and TRBJ2-2, with 8 bases aligning to TRBD2. The junction had 11 bases not matched to a gene; V was cut back by 0 bases and J by 7 bases. The CDR3 is 17 amino acids. CDR1 is SGDLS and CDR2 is YYNGEE in the germline V gene. CDR3 region: CASSVALTGGSNGELFF. CDR3 bases: TGTGCCAGCAGCGTAGCTCTGACGGGAGGGTCCAACGGGGAGCTGTTTTTT.

The CDR3 is CASSFRPKGADTQYF. CDR3 sequence (DNA): TGTGCCAGCAGTTTCCGACCCAAGGGTGCAGATACGCAGTATTTT. This sequence joins TRBV12-3 or TRBV12-4 and TRBJ2-3; D is unresolved. Trimming shortened V by 3 bases and J by 4 bases, and 14 bases separated the two germline ends. The CDR3 extends over 15 amino acids.

The chain uses TRBV18 and TRBJ2-2; no reliable D call. The CDR3 runs to 14 residues. V was shortened by 3 bases and J by 0 bases, with 5 bases between the two germline ends. CDR1 is KGHSH and CDR2 is LQKENI in the germline V gene. The CDR3: CASSPATNTGELFF. DNA of the CDR3: TGTGCCAGCTCACCGGCGACGAACACCGGGGAGCTGTTTTTT.

V usage is TRBV29-1 and J usage is TRBJ2-1, with 12 bases that match TRBD2. Germline V CDR1 and CDR2: SQVTM, ANQGSEA. V dropped 7 bases and J dropped 6; count of bases not matched to a gene: 7. The CDR3 spans 14 residues. Written as DNA, the CDR3 is TGCAGCGCTCGCGGACTAGCGGGATTCAATGAGCAGTTCTTC. Translated, it gives CSARGLAGFNEQFF.

The genes are TRBV7-6 and TRBJ2-7; TRBD2 aligns across 11 bases. J lost 3 bases, V lost 5 bases, and 6 bases had no gene match. The CDR3 length is 15 residues. CDR1 is SGHVS, CDR2 FNYEAQ, per germline. CDR3 DNA: TGTGCCAGCAGCGGGGGACTAGCGGAGATCTACGAGCAGTACTTC. Translated: CASSGGLAEIYEQYF.

There are many counts of this clonotype. The J gene is TRBJ2-7, the V gene TRBV2, with 7 bases fitting TRBD2. V shed 8 bases, J shed 3 bases, and the junction held 7 bases outside the gene matches. The germline V gene has CDR1 SNHLY and CDR2 FYNNEI. The CDR3 consists of 13 residues. The CDR3 DNA reads as TGTGCCAGCCTGTTGGCTAGCGGCTACGAGCAGTACTTC. This gives the protein CASLLASGYEQYF.

J is TRBJ2-7 and V is TRBV30, with a tentative D call TRBD1 (5 bases). V lost 8 bases, J lost 3 bases, and 23 bases lay in between. Germline CDR1 GTSNPN, CDR2 SVGIG (reference sequence). The CDR3 covers 15 residues. The DNA for the CDR3 is TGTGCCCAAATTTCCCCCACAGGTCCCTTCTACGAGCAGTACTTC. Translated, it gives CAQISPTGPFYEQYF.

This clonotype was seen more than once but under ten times. The chain joins TRBV5-1 to TRBJ2-1, with TRBD1 matching 7 bases. The CDR3 is 15 amino acids. Trimming took 3 bases from V and 0 from J; bases not matched to a gene: 3. Germline CDR1 and CDR2: SGHRS and YFSETQ. The CDR3 nucleotides read TGCGCCAGCAGCTCGCACAGGGGCTCCTACAATGAGCAGTTCTTC. This codes for CASSSHRGSYNEQFF.

This clonotype was detected a few times. V is TRBV5-8 and J is TRBJ2-3; 10 bases match TRBD2. The germline V gene encodes CDR1 SGHTS and CDR2 YDEGEE. V shed 5 bases and J 2 bases; nucleotides not matched to a gene: 8. The CDR3 has 16 amino acids. The CDR3 DNA reads TGTGCCAGCAGTCGCCTAGCGGGGGCCAACACAGATACGCAGTATTTT. As protein: CASSRLAGANTDTQYF.

The chain has TRBV9 and TRBJ2-7; D may be TRBD2 (5 bases). Germline CDR1 is SGDLS and CDR2 is YYNGEE. V lost 1 base and J lost 1, with 9 bases in between. The CDR3 runs to 14 residues. The CDR3 sequence: CASSVQAVSYEQYF. DNA of the CDR3: TGTGCCAGCAGCGTACAAGCGGTTTCCTACGAGCAGTACTTC.

The chain joins TRBV5-1 to TRBJ1-1, with a weak D call TRBD1 (6 bases). The CDR3 spans 15 residues. Germline assignment: CDR1 SGHRS and CDR2 YFSETQ. V shed 1 base and J shed 0 bases, with 10 bases lying between them. The CDR3 DNA reads TGCGCCAGCAGCTTGCGGACAGAGATGAACACTGAAGCTTTCTTT. Its protein is CASSLRTEMNTEAFF.

The genes are TRBV5-1 and TRBJ2-7; 9 positions match TRBD2. V was pared by 4 bases and J by 5 bases, with 7 bases of the junction left unmatched. CDR1 is SGHRS, CDR2 YFSETQ, per germline. The CDR3 extends over 14 amino acids. The CDR3 DNA follows: TGCGCCAGCAGCCTAGTAGCGGGAGAGGACGAGCAGTACTTC. The encoded protein is CASSLVAGEDEQYF.

This chain links TRBV19 with TRBJ2-7; TRBD2 might be the D (5 bases). Trimming took off 4 bases at V and 2 bases at J, with 18 bases between the two ends. The length of the CDR3 is 16 residues. The germline V gene has CDR1 LNHDA and CDR2 SQIVND (reference sequence). The CDR3, as DNA: TGTGCCAGTAGTACCCTGTGGGTAGGGAGCCCCTACGAGCAGTACTTC. It translates to CASSTLWVGSPYEQYF.

This chain connects TRBV2 to TRBJ1-1; a possible D gene is TRBD1 (5 bases). This CDR3 has 12 amino acids. The V and J ends lost 7 bases and 6 bases respectively, with 12 bases between them. Per germline, CDR1 SNHLY and CDR2 FYNNEI. CDR3 sequence: CASKRGTAEAFF. The CDR3 DNA is TGTGCCAGCAAAAGGGGAACAGCTGAAGCTTTCTTT. The variable domain in full, with the rest retrieved from reference TRBV2 and TRBJ1-1, is EPEVTQTPSHQVTQMGQEVILRCVPISNHLYFYWYRQILGQKVEFLVSFYNNEISEKSEIFDDQFSVERPDGSNFTLKIRSTKLEDSAMYFCASKRGTAEAFFGQGTRLTVV.